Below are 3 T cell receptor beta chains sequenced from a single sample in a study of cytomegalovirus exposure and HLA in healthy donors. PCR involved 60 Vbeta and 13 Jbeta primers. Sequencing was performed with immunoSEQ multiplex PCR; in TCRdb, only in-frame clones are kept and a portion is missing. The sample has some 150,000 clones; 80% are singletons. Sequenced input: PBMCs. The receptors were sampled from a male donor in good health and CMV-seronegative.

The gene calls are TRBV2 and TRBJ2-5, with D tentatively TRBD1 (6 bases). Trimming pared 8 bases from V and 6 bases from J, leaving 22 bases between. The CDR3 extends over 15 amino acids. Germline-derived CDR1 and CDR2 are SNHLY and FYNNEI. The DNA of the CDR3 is TGTGCCAGCTCAGGGGCCGGGACCCTCCGAAAGACCCAGTACTTC. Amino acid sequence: CASSGAGTLRKTQYF.

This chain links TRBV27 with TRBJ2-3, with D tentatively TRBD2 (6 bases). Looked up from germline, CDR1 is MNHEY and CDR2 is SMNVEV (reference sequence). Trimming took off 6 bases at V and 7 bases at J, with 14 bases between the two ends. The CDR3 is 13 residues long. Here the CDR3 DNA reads TGTGCCAGCAGGGGGGGTCTAGGGAATACGCAGTATTTT. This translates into CASRGGLGNTQYF.

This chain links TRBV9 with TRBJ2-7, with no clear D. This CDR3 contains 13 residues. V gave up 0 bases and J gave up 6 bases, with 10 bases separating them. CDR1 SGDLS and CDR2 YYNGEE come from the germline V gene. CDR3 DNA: TGTGCCAGCAGCGTAGGGCCCACCCTCGAGCAGTACTTC. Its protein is CASSVGPTLEQYF.